These 10 T cell receptor beta chains originate from one sample sequenced in a study of shared clonotypes between healthy human individuals. Profiling relied on immunoSEQ multiplex PCR, and the TCRdb table lists in-frame clones only, not all of them. The data hold some 2,100,000 clones, with roughly 91% observed a single time. Naive CD8 cells lacked CD45RO and underwent positive selection for CCR7, leaving out terminally differentiated effector memory CD45RA+ cells. Sequencing input: naive CD8+ T cells from PBMCs. The receptor source for this set is a man between 18 and 29 years old in good health. Some clones in this sample may be carry-over from other donors' samples.

V is TRBV28 and J is TRBJ2-1; 10 nucleotides line up with TRBD2. The J segment lost 8 bases and the V segment lost 6 bases, leaving 10 bases of the junction unmatched. Germline V CDR1 and CDR2: MDHEN, SYDVKM. The CDR3 loop spans 15 amino acids. The CDR3: CASSTLLAGVHEQFF. The CDR3 region has the DNA TGTGCCAGCAGCACTCTGCTAGCGGGAGTTCATGAGCAGTTCTTC.

This rearrangement joins TRBV5-4 to TRBJ1-6; 7 bases agree with TRBD1. Germline values: CDR1 SGHNT, CDR2 YYREEE (reference sequence). J gave up 5 bases and V 0 bases, and 5 bases lay outside the gene matches. The CDR3 runs 16 residues. Here the CDR3 DNA reads TGTGCCAGCAGCTTGGCCCCCGGGACAGATAATTCACCCCTCCACTTT. Translated: CASSLAPGTDNSPLHF. Supplemented by reference TRBV5-4 and TRBJ1-6, the full variable domain reads ETGVTQSPTHLIKTRGQQVTLRCSSQSGHNTVSWYQQALGQGPQFIFQYYREEENGRGNFPPRFSGLQFPNYSSELNVNALELDDSALYLCASSLAPGTDNSPLHFGNGTRLTVT.

This sequence joins TRBV4-2 and TRBJ2-7; 8 nucleotides match TRBD2. The CDR3 consists of 17 residues. CDR1 is LGHNA and CDR2 is YNFKEQ in the germline V gene. V gave up 4 bases and J gave up 3 bases; unmatched junction bases: 14. CDR3 loop: CASSPQAGEGLRYEQYF. In nucleotides, the CDR3 is TGTGCCAGCAGCCCTCAAGCGGGGGAGGGACTTCGCTACGAGCAGTACTTC.

The gene calls are TRBV27 and TRBJ2-3; D unresolved. The CDR3 loop spans 16 amino acids. In germline, CDR1 is MNHEY, CDR2 SMNVEV (reference sequence). Trimming pared 3 bases from V and 0 bases from J, leaving 13 bases between. The CDR3 region is CASSFLQSTSTDTQYF. The CDR3, as DNA: TGTGCCAGCAGTTTCCTACAGTCTACTAGCACAGATACGCAGTATTTT.

The V and J genes are TRBV19 and TRBJ1-1, with unresolved D. The germline gives CDR1 LNHDA, CDR2 SQIVND (reference sequence). The CDR3 runs to 12 residues. V gave up 3 bases and J gave up 5 bases, with 7 bases separating them. The CDR3 DNA sequence: TGTGCCAGTAGTATTACGGCGACTGAAGCTTTCTTT. This codes for CASSITATEAFF.

The rearrangement joins TRBV6-6 to TRBJ2-3; TRBD1 matches 10 bases. The germline V gene encodes CDR1 MNHNY and CDR2 SVGAGI (reference sequence). The V gene end was trimmed by 6 bases and the J gene end by 2 bases; junction bases not matched to a gene: 8. The CDR3 extends over 16 amino acids. The CDR3 bases are TGTGCCAGCAGCCCCCGGACAGGGGGAGACACAGATACGCAGTATTTT. This encodes CASSPRTGGDTDTQYF.

The table lists this clone with a count of one. The genes are TRBV5-6 and TRBJ2-7, with 11 nucleotides matching TRBD2. This CDR3 has 18 residues. Looked up from germline, CDR1 is SGHDT and CDR2 is YYEEEE. Losses at the gene ends were 0 bases for V and 4 bases for J; bases not matched to a gene: 12. This chain's CDR3 is CASSLALAGGGVGYEQYF. The CDR3 region has the DNA TGTGCCAGCAGCTTGGCGCTAGCGGGAGGCGGGGTGGGTTACGAGCAGTACTTC.

The chain is built from TRBV30 and TRBJ2-2; 10 bases match TRBD1. The V gene end was trimmed by 5 bases and the J gene end by 3 bases; junction bases not matched to a gene: 0. Germline CDR1 is GTSNPN and CDR2 is SVGIG (reference sequence). The CDR3 spans 13 residues. The CDR3 protein is CAWGTGDTGELFF. The DNA of the CDR3 is TGTGCCTGGGGGACAGGGGACACCGGGGAGCTGTTTTTT.

The V gene is TRBV5-6, the J gene TRBJ2-2, with 11 bases fitting TRBD2. Looked up from germline, CDR1 is SGHDT and CDR2 is YYEEEE. The CDR3 sequence is 17 residues long. V lost 1 base to trimming and J lost 7 bases; unmatched junction nucleotides: 9. CDR3 sequence reads: CASSLRLAGGSHGELFF. CDR3 nucleotide sequence: TGTGCCAGCAGCTTGAGGCTAGCGGGAGGAAGTCACGGGGAGCTGTTTTTT.

A note on this clone: The junction shows a germline mismatch at one end, possibly a read error. The chain employs TRBV19 and TRBJ1-3, with D unresolved. The CDR3 is 14 residues long. CDR1 and CDR2 (germline): LNHDA, SQIVND (reference sequence). CDR3: CASSERRSENTIYF. DNA of the CDR3: TGTGCCAGTAGCGAACGGCGGTCTGAAAACACCATATATTTT.